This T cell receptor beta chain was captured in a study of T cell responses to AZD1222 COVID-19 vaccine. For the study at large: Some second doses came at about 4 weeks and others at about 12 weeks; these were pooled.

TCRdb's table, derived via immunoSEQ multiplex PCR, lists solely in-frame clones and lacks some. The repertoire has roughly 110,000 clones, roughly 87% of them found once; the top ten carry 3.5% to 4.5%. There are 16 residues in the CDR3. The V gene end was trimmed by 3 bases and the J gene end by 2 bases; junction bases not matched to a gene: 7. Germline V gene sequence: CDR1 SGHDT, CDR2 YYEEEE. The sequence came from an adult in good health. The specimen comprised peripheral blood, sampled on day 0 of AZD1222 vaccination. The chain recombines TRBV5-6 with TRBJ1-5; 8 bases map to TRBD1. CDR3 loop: CASSSLQGVGNQPQHF. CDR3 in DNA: TGTGCCAGCAGCTCCCTACAGGGGGTCGGCAATCAGCCCCAGCATTTT.